This entry features one T cell receptor (beta chain) sequence. Its antigen is currently unknown. The sample is drawn from a study of identifying expanded T cells in peripheral blood. Study findings and constraints: Approximately 1.1 clones differed between technical replicates, versus about 15 and 19 over time. Approximately two-week clone count variance significantly increased as total template count grew.

V shed 8 bases and J shed 0 bases, with 12 bases lying between them. The CDR3 has 14 residues. The V gene's germline CDR1 is MRHNA and CDR2 SNTAGT. Measured with immunoSEQ multiplex PCR; TCRdb has only the in-frame clones, and not every one. The repertoire holds tens of thousands of clones, around 87% seen once, with around 4.3% in the top ten. What was sequenced was blood. This sequence joins TRBV6-4 and TRBJ2-3, with D unresolved. The TCR sequence derives from a person aged 18-70 years in good health. The CDR3 region is CASSRSPSTDTQYF. DNA of the CDR3: TGTGCCAGCTCTAGAAGCCCTAGCACAGATACGCAGTATTTT.